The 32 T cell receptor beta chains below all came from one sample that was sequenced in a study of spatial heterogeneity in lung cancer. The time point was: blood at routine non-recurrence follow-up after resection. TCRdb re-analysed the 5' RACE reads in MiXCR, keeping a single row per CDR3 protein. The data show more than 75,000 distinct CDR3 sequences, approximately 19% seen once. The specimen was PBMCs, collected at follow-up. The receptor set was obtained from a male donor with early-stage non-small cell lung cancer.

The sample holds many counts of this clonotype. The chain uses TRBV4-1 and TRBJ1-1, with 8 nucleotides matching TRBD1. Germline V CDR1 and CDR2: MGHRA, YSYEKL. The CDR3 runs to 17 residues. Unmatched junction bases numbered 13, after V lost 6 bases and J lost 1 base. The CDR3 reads CASRNPGQGSGNTEAFF. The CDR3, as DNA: TGCGCCAGCAGAAACCCCGGACAGGGCAGCGGGAACACTGAAGCTTTCTTT.

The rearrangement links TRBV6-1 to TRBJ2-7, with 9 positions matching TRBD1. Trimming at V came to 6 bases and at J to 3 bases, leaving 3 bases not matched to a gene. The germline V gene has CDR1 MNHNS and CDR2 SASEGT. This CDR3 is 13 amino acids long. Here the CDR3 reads CASRGQGNYEQYF. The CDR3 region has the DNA TGTGCCAGCAGAGGACAGGGGAACTACGAGCAGTACTTC.

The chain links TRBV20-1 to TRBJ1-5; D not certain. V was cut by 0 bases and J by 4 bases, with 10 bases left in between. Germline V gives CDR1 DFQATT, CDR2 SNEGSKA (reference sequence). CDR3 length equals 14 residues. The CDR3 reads CSARDRRSNQPQHF. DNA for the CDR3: TGCAGTGCTAGAGATCGACGGAGTAATCAGCCCCAGCATTTT.

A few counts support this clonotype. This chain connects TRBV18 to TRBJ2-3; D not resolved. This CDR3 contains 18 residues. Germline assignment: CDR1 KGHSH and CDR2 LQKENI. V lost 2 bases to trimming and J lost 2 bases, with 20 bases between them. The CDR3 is CASSPFNRVSVNTDTQYF. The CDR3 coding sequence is TGTGCCAGCTCACCATTTAACCGGGTTTCCGTGAACACAGATACGCAGTATTTT.

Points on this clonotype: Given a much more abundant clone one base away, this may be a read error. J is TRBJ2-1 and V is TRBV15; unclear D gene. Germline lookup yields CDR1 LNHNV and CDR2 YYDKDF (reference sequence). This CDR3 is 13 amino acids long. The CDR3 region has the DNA TGTGTCACCAGCAGAGATGTTAACAATGAGCAGTTCTTC. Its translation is CVTSRDVNNEQFF. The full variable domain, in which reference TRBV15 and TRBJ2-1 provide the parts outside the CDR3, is DAMVIQNPRYQVTQFGKPVTLSCSQTLNHNVMYWYQQKSSQAPKLLFHYYDKDFNNEADTPDNFQSRRPNTSFCFLDIRSPGLGDTAMYLCVTSRDVNNEQFFGPGTRLTVL.

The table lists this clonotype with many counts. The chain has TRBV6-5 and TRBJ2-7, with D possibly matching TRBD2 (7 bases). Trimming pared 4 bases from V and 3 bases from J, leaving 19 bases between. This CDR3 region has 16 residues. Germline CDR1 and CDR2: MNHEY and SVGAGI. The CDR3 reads CASSCDGGRTIYEQYV. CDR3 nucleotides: TGTGCCAGCAGTTGCGACGGGGGGCGTACCATCTACGAGCAGTACGTC.

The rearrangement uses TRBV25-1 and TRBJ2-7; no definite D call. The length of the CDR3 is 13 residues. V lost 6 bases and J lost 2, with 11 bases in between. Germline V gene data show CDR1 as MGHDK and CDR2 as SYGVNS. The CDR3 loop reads CASRETGTYEQYF. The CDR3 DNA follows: TGTGCCAGCAGAGAGACGGGTACCTACGAGCAGTACTTC.

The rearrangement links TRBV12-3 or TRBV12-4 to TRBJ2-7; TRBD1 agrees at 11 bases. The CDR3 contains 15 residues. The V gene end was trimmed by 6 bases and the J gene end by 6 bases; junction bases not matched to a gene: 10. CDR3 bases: TGTGCCAGCAGGCCCAACGAAGGACAGGGGGCCGAGCAGTACTTC. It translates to CASRPNEGQGAEQYF.

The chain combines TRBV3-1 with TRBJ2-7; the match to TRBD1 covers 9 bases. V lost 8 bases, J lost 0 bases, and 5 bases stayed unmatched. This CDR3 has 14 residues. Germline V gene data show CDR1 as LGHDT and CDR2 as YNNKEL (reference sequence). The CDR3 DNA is TGTGCCAGCGGGTACAGGGGGCCCTCCTACGAGCAGTACTTC. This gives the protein CASGYRGPSYEQYF.

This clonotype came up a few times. The CDR3 sequence is CASSLFTTANTGELFF. The CDR3 DNA reads as TGTGCCAGCAGCTTGTTCACCACCGCGAACACCGGGGAGCTGTTTTTT. The chain combines TRBV5-6 with TRBJ2-2; no clear D gene. V shed 1 base and J shed 0 bases, with 10 bases lying between them. CDR3 size: 16 residues. Germline CDR1 SGHDT, CDR2 YYEEEE.

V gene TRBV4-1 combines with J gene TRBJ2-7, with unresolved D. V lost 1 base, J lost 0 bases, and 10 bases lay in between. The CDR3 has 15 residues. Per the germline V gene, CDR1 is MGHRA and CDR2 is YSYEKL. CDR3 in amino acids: CASSQVVAISYEQYF. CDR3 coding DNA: TGCGCCAGCAGCCAAGTCGTAGCTATCTCCTACGAGCAGTACTTC.

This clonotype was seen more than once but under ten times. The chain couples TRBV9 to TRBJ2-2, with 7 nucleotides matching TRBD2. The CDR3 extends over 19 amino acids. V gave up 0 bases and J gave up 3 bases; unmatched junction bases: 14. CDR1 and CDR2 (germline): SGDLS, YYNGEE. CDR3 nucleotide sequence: TGTGCCAGCAGCGTAGATCCACTAGCGCCCGGCGGGGACACCGGGGAGCTGTTTTTT. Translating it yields CASSVDPLAPGGDTGELFF.

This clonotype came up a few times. The CDR3 nucleotides read TGCAGTGCTACGAGACTAGCGGGTAGCACAGATACGCAGTATTTT. Translating it yields CSATRLAGSTDTQYF. This chain connects TRBV20-1 to TRBJ2-3; 10 positions match TRBD2. With V trimmed by 4 bases and J by 0 bases, 4 bases remained unmatched. The germline gives CDR1 DFQATT, CDR2 SNEGSKA (reference sequence). The CDR3 runs to 15 residues.

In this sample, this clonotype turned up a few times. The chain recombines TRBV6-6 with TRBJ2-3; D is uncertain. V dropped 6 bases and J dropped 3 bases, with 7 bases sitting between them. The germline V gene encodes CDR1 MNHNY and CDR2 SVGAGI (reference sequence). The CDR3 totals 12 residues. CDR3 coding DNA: TGTGCCAGCAGAGAAGGGACAGATACGCAGTATTTT. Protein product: CASREGTDTQYF.

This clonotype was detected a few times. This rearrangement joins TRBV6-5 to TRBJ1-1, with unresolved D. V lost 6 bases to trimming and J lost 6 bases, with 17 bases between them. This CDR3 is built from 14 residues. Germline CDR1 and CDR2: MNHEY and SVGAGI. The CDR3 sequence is CASSPTSGKAEAFF. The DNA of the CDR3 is TGTGCCAGCAGCCCAACGTCCGGGAAAGCTGAAGCTTTCTTT.

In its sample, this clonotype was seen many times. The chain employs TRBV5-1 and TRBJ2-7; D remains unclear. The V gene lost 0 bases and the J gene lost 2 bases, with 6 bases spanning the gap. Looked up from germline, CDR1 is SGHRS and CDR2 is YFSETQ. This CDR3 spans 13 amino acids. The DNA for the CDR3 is TGCGCCAGCAGCTTGGCAGATGCCTACGAGCAGTACTTC. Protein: CASSLADAYEQYF.

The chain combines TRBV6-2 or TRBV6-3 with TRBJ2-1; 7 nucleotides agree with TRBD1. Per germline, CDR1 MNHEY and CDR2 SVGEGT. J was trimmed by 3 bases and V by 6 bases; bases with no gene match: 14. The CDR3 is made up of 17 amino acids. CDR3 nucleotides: TGTGCCAGCAGACTGAGAGACAGGGAAAATCTCTACAATGAGCAGTTCTTC. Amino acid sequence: CASRLRDRENLYNEQFF.

The CDR3 is CASSSGLASATQYF. The CDR3, as DNA: TGTGCCAGCAGCTCTGGACTAGCGAGCGCCACCCAGTACTTC. The gene calls are TRBV7-6 and TRBJ2-5; TRBD2 matches 9 bases. The junction had 8 bases not matched to a gene; V was cut back by 4 bases and J by 8 bases. The CDR3 sequence is 14 residues long. The V gene's germline CDR1 is SGHVS and CDR2 FNYEAQ.

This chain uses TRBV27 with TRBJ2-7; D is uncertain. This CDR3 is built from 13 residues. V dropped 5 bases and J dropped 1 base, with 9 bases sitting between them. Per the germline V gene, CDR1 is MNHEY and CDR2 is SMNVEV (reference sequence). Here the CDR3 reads CASSPGSSYEQYV. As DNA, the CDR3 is TGTGCCAGCAGTCCTGGATCTTCCTACGAGCAGTACGTC.

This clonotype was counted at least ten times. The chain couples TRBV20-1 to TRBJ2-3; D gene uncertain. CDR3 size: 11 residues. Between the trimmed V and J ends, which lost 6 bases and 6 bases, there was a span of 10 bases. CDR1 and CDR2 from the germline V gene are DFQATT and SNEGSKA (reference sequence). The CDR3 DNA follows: TGCAGTGCCTATAGTGGCGATACGCAGTATTTT. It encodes CSAYSGDTQYF.

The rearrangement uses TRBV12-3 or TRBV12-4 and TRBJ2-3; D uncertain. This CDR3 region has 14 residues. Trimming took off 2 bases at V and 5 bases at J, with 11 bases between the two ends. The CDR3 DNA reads TGTGCCAGCAGTTTAAAAGCCTGGGGAGATACGCAGTATTTT. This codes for CASSLKAWGDTQYF.

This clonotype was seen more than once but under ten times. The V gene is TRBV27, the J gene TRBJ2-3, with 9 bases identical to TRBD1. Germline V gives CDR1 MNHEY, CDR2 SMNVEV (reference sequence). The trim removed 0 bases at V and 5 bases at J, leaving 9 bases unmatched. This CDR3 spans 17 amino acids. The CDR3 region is CASSLSVDRGFGDTQYF. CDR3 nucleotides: TGTGCCAGCAGTTTATCTGTGGACAGGGGTTTCGGAGATACGCAGTATTTT.

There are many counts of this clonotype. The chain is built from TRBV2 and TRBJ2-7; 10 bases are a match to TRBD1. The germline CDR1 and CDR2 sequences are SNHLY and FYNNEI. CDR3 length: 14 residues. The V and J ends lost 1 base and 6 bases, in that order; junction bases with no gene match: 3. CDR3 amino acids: CASSEERTGGEQYF. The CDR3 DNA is TGTGCCAGCAGTGAAGAAAGGACAGGGGGCGAGCAGTACTTC. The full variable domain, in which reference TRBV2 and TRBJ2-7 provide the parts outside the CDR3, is EPEVTQTPSHQVTQMGQEVILRCVPISNHLYFYWYRQILGQKVEFLVSFYNNEISEKSEIFDDQFSVERPDGSNFTLKIRSTKLEDSAMYFCASSEERTGGEQYFGPGTRLTVT.

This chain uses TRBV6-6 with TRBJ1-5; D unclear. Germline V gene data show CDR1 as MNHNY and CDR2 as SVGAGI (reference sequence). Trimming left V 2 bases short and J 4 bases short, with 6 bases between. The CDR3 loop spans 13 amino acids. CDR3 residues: CASSYQENQPQHF. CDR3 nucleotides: TGTGCCAGCAGTTACCAGGAGAATCAGCCCCAGCATTTT.

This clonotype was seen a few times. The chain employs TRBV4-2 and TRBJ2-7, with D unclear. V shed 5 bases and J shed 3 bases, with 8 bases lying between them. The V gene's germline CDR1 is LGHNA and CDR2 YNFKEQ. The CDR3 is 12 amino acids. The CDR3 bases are TGTGCCAGCAGCAAGACGGGCTACGAGCAGTACTTC. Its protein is CASSKTGYEQYF.

CDR3 sequence (DNA): TGTGCCAGCAGCACCCCAGGTACTGAAGCTTTCTTT. Translated, it gives CASSTPGTEAFF. The chain is built from TRBV21-1 and TRBJ1-1. TRBV21-1 is a documented pseudogene. This CDR3 is 12 amino acids long.

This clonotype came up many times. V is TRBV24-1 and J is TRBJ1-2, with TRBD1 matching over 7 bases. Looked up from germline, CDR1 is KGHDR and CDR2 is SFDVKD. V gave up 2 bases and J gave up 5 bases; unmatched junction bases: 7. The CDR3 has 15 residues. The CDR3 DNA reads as TGTGCCACCAGTGATTCGACAGGGAGAGGGTATGGCTACACCTTC. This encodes CATSDSTGRGYGYTF.

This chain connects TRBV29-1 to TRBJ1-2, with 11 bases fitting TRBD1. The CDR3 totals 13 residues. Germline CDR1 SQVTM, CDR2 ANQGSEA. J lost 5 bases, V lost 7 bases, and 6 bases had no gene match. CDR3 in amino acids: CSARDRGGYGYTF. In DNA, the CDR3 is TGCAGCGCCCGGGACAGGGGGGGTTATGGCTACACCTTC.

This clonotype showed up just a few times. CDR3 sequence: CASSFRTSGYTF. The CDR3 DNA reads as TGTGCCAGCAGTTTCCGGACGTCTGGCTACACCTTC. V is TRBV12-3 or TRBV12-4 and J is TRBJ1-2, with D hard to call. The CDR3 runs 12 residues. V shed 3 bases and J shed 7 bases, with 9 bases lying between them.

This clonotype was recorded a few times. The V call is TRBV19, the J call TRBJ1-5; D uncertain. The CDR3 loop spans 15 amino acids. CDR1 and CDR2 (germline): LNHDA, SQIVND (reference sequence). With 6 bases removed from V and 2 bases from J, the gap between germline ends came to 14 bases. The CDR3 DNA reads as TGTGCCAGTAGCCCGACATGGACGGGCAATCAGCCCCAGCATTTT. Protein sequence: CASSPTWTGNQPQHF.

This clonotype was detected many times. The CDR3 protein is CASSPGTGAFPSGYTF. DNA for the CDR3: TGTGCCAGCAGCCCGGGGACAGGGGCCTTTCCTTCCGGCTACACCTTC. V usage is TRBV7-3 and J usage is TRBJ1-2; TRBD1 matches 10 bases. CDR1 SGHTA and CDR2 FQGTGA come from the germline V gene. Unmatched junction bases numbered 14, after V lost 5 bases and J lost 8 bases. The CDR3 is 16 amino acids.

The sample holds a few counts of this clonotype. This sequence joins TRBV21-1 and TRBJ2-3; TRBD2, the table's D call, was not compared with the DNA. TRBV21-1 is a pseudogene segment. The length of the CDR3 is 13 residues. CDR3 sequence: CANPSGSTDTQYF. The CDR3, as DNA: TGTGCCAACCCTAGCGGGAGCACAGATACGCAGTATTTT.